This T cell receptor beta chain is drawn from a study of blood T cell repertoires in COVID-19. About the research overall: Collection of acute and convalescent COVID-19 samples took place in the United States, Italy and Spain. Sample material is recorded as cDNA or gDNA derived from T cells, B-cell-depleted T cells, or PBMCs.

CDR1 and CDR2 from the germline V gene are SGDLS and YYNGEE. V was clipped by 3 bases and J by 0 bases, with 13 bases between them. The CDR3 runs to 17 residues. In the original processing: Counts of nucleated cells, estimated from reference gene primer amplification, were obtained. Data came from immunoSEQ multiplex PCR; TCRdb stores just in-frame clones and leaves some out. V and J calls and clone size are given by that table; D and trimming were obtained from the DNA. The sample lists approximately 59,000 clones; approximately 78% were seen once. The receptor was isolated from an older man with acute or convalescent COVID-19. V and J are TRBV9 and TRBJ1-6, with D tentatively TRBD1 (6 bases). The specimen sequenced was peripheral blood. The CDR3 DNA follows: TGTGCCAGCAGCGCGGGACACTCGAGCTCCTATAATTCACCCCTCCACTTT. Translating it yields CASSAGHSSSYNSPLHF.